The 24 T cell receptor beta chains in this list originate from one sample, sequenced in a study of T cell responses to AZD1222 COVID-19 vaccine. The protocol was immunoSEQ multiplex PCR, while the TCRdb copy is restricted to in-frame clones and leaves out a portion. The sample has about 44,000 clones; 80% are singletons. The sample here was peripheral blood, taken on day 0 of AZD1222 vaccination. The receptors derive from an adult in good health.

V usage is TRBV4-1 and J usage is TRBJ1-1; 11 nucleotides agree with TRBD1. The length of the CDR3 is 18 residues. Germline assignment: CDR1 MGHRA and CDR2 YSYEKL. The ends lost 2 bases at V and 4 bases at J; junction bases unmatched: 12. The CDR3: CASSQTDRGRWVGTEAFF. DNA of the CDR3: TGCGCCAGCAGCCAAACGGACAGGGGGCGGTGGGTAGGCACTGAAGCTTTCTTT.

V is TRBV19 and J is TRBJ2-1; D remains unclear. This CDR3 region has 17 residues. V lost 1 base and J 2 bases, leaving 15 bases between the germline ends. Germline V gene data show CDR1 as LNHDA and CDR2 as SQIVND (reference sequence). CDR3 sequence (DNA): TGTGCCAGTAGTATAGCCCCTGCTGGGGAACCCTACAATGAGCAGTTCTTC. Translating gives CASSIAPAGEPYNEQFF.

The rearrangement uses TRBV19 and TRBJ1-3; D perhaps matches TRBD1 (6 bases). Per germline, CDR1 LNHDA and CDR2 SQIVND (reference sequence). The V and J ends lost 6 bases and 2 bases respectively, with 17 bases between them. This CDR3 region has 16 residues. This CDR3 is CASSISGARAGNTIYF. The CDR3 nucleotides read TGTGCCAGTAGCATCTCGGGGGCAAGGGCTGGAAACACCATATATTTT.

Only a few counts were recorded for this clone. V usage is TRBV7-8 and J usage is TRBJ1-6, with 10 positions matching TRBD1. The V and J ends lost 5 bases and 9 bases, in that order; junction bases with no gene match: 7. The CDR3 has 15 amino acids. CDR1 and CDR2 (germline): SGHVS, FQNEAQ. The DNA of the CDR3 is TGTGCCAGCAGCCCGAGACAGGGGGCCGCTTCACCCCTCCACTTT. Translated, it gives CASSPRQGAASPLHF.

The sample holds one count of this clone. The chain has TRBV6-5 and TRBJ1-5, with D perhaps matching TRBD1 (5 bases). Germline V lookup: CDR1 MNHEY, CDR2 SVGAGI. V was pared by 6 bases and J by 7 bases, with 13 bases between. This CDR3 has 13 amino acids. CDR3 region: CASSPGLLQPQHF. The CDR3 coding sequence is TGTGCCAGCAGCCCGGGGCTTTTGCAGCCCCAGCATTTT.

CDR3 in DNA: TGCGCCAGCAACAGGGCCCCCCGGGAGACCCAGTACTTC. Its protein product is CASNRAPRETQYF. This chain joins TRBV5-1 and TRBJ2-5; D may be TRBD1 (6 bases). CDR1 is SGHRS, CDR2 YFSETQ, per germline. Trimming removed 6 bases at V and 5 bases at J, with 14 bases between. The CDR3 loop spans 13 amino acids.

This chain links TRBV3-1 (or the pseudogene TRBV3-2) with TRBJ2-1; 8 bases are shared with TRBD1. The V gene end was trimmed by 0 bases and the J gene end by 12 bases; junction bases not matched to a gene: 16. Germline loops: CDR1 LGHDT, CDR2 YNNKEL (reference sequence). This CDR3 has 17 amino acids. CDR3 DNA sequence: TGTGCCAGCAGCCAAGAACGACAGGGGTTGGGTCGAAGTCGGCAGTTCTTC. As protein: CASSQERQGLGRSRQFF.

The V gene is TRBV3-1 (or the pseudogene TRBV3-2), the J gene TRBJ2-7, with a possible D match to TRBD2 (7 bases). The germline gives CDR1 LGHDT, CDR2 YNNKEL (reference sequence). V lost 4 bases, J lost 5 bases, and 18 bases lay in between. The CDR3 length is 15 residues. CDR3 loop: CASSPYGEGGDEQYF. The CDR3 bases are TGTGCCAGCAGCCCATACGGGGAGGGGGGTGACGAGCAGTACTTC.

The chain uses TRBV21-1 and TRBJ2-5; the table's D gene call, TRBD2, was not cross checked with the DNA. TRBV21-1 is assigned pseudogene status. The CDR3 runs 17 residues. The CDR3 DNA reads as TGTGCCAGCAGCGCCCGGACTAGCGGGGGGGCCCCAGAGACCCAGTACTTC. Amino acids: CASSARTSGGAPETQYF.

The V call is TRBV7-2, the J call TRBJ2-6; D is undetermined. The CDR3 runs to 15 residues. The germline V gene encodes CDR1 SGHTA and CDR2 FQGNSA. The V and J ends lost 5 bases and 0 bases respectively, with 8 bases between them. The CDR3 loop reads CASSIQFSGANVLTF. The CDR3, as DNA: TGTGCCAGCAGCATACAGTTCTCTGGGGCCAACGTCCTGACTTTC.

The chain recombines TRBV30 with TRBJ2-3; 8 nucleotides line up with TRBD2. The trim removed 0 bases at V and 3 bases at J, leaving 2 bases unmatched. The CDR3 runs 14 residues. Germline CDR1 is GTSNPN and CDR2 is SVGIG (reference sequence). CDR3 DNA sequence: TGTGCCTGGAGTGTAGTAGCGGGAACAGATACGCAGTATTTT. This encodes CAWSVVAGTDTQYF.

The V call is TRBV12-3 or TRBV12-4, the J call TRBJ2-5; D ambiguous. This CDR3 has 13 amino acids. V lost 5 bases and J lost 6, with 13 bases in between. In DNA form, the CDR3 reads TGTGCCAGCAGTAGCTTCGGTGTGAAGACCCAGTACTTC. Amino acids: CASSSFGVKTQYF.

The chain couples TRBV19 to TRBJ1-1; D is unresolved. This CDR3 comprises 14 residues. V lost 7 bases and J 3 bases, leaving 15 bases between the germline ends. The germline V gene has CDR1 LNHDA and CDR2 SQIVND (reference sequence). The CDR3 loop is CASNPDDRYTEAFF. The CDR3 nucleotides read TGTGCCAGTAACCCGGACGACCGATACACTGAAGCTTTCTTT. The variable domain in full, completed from reference TRBV19 and TRBJ1-1, reads DGGITQSPKYLFRKEGQNVTLSCEQNLNHDAMYWYRQDPGQGLRLIYYSQIVNDFQKGDIAEGYSVSREKKESFPLTVTSAQKNPTAFYLCASNPDDRYTEAFFGQGTRLTVV.

The V gene is TRBV28, the J gene TRBJ1-2; D perhaps matches TRBD1 (6 bases). The CDR3 sequence is 14 residues long. The ends were cut back, 10 bases at V and 4 bases at J, with 19 bases in the middle. Looked up from germline, CDR1 is MDHEN and CDR2 is SYDVKM. The CDR3 nucleotides read TGTGCCACCGGTGGGCAGGGGAAGGGCTATGGCTACACCTTC. It yields the protein CATGGQGKGYGYTF.

This clone turned up a few times. This chain joins TRBV19 and TRBJ2-3, with D possibly being TRBD1 (6 bases). CDR1 and CDR2 from the germline V gene are LNHDA and SQIVND (reference sequence). The CDR3 totals 15 residues. Trimming stripped 0 bases from V and 4 bases from J, with 11 bases between. CDR3 protein: CASSIDSPGADTQYF. In DNA, the CDR3 is TGTGCCAGTAGTATAGATTCACCAGGGGCAGATACGCAGTATTTT.

This chain's CDR3 is CASSKDRNQPQHF. The CDR3 DNA reads as TGTGCCAGTAGTAAGGACAGAAATCAGCCCCAGCATTTT. This sequence joins TRBV19 and TRBJ1-5, with D perhaps TRBD1 (6 bases). The germline CDR1 and CDR2 sequences are LNHDA and SQIVND (reference sequence). This CDR3 comprises 13 residues. V lost 4 bases to trimming and J lost 4 bases, with 8 bases between them.

The chain links TRBV7-2 to TRBJ2-2; 8 positions agree with TRBD2. The germline gives CDR1 SGHTA, CDR2 FQGNSA. There are 17 residues in the CDR3. With V trimmed by 1 base and J by 4 bases, 8 bases remained unmatched. DNA for the CDR3: TGTGCCAGCAGCTTAGGGGAGCGGGGGTTCCCCACCGGGGAGCTGTTTTTT. Translation gives CASSLGERGFPTGELFF.

The CDR3 DNA is TGTGCCAGCAGCTTAGGTTCCGCTCGAAATCAGCCCCAGCATTTT. The encoded protein is CASSLGSARNQPQHF. The chain carries TRBV7-9 and TRBJ1-5; D remains ambiguous. The CDR3 spans 15 residues. Deletions cut 1 base from V and 4 bases from J, with 11 bases between. Germline CDR1 is SEHNR and CDR2 is FQNEAQ (reference sequence).

V is TRBV15 and J is TRBJ2-7, with D possibly TRBD2 on 5 matching bases. This CDR3 has 15 residues. The V and J ends lost 3 bases and 7 bases respectively, with 19 bases between them. Germline CDR1 reads LNHNV; CDR2 reads YYDKDF (reference sequence). CDR3 loop: CATSRWGVGSGEQYF. CDR3 coding DNA: TGTGCCACCAGCAGGTGGGGAGTAGGTTCGGGGGAGCAGTACTTC.

V is TRBV30 and J is TRBJ2-7; D unclear. Germline values: CDR1 GTSNPN, CDR2 SVGIG (reference sequence). Trimming cost V 0 bases and J 4 bases, with 4 bases left between them. This CDR3 has 11 residues. Here the CDR3 reads CAWSVSYEQYF. Here the CDR3 DNA reads TGTGCCTGGAGTGTCTCTTACGAGCAGTACTTC.

This clone was detected a few times. The chain couples TRBV2 to TRBJ1-1, with a possible D match to TRBD1 (5 bases). In germline, CDR1 is SNHLY, CDR2 FYNNEI. CDR3 length: 14 amino acids. V lost 3 bases, J lost 3 bases, and 11 bases lay in between. The CDR3 bases are TGTGCCAGCAGTGACGCGGGGGATTACACTGAAGCTTTCTTT. Translation: CASSDAGDYTEAFF.

The chain recombines TRBV7-8 with TRBJ2-5, with 10 bases matching TRBD2. J gave up 2 bases and V 3 bases, and 3 bases lay outside the gene matches. CDR1 SGHVS and CDR2 FQNEAQ come from the germline V gene. This CDR3 contains 15 residues. CDR3 sequence (DNA): TGTGCCAGCAGCTTCCTAGCGGGGGCACAAGAGACCCAGTACTTC. Residues: CASSFLAGAQETQYF. The full variable domain, completed using reference TRBV7-8 and TRBJ2-5, is GAGVSQSPRYKVAKRGQDVALRCDPISGHVSLFWYQQALGQGPEFLTYFQNEAQLDKSGLPSDRFFAERPEGSVSTLKIQRTQQEDSAVYLCASSFLAGAQETQYFGPGTRLLVL.

The chain carries TRBV3-1 (or the pseudogene TRBV3-2) and TRBJ2-5, with 14 bases lining up with TRBD2. The CDR3 is 17 residues long. Looked up from germline, CDR1 is LGHDT and CDR2 is YNNKEL (reference sequence). V lost 3 bases, J lost 2 bases, and 5 bases stayed unmatched. The CDR3 DNA reads TGTGCCAGCAGCCATGAGGGACTAGCGGGGGTACAAGAGACCCAGTACTTC. It specifies CASSHEGLAGVQETQYF.

This clone is labeled medium-sized. V gene TRBV27 combines with J gene TRBJ2-5; TRBD2 aligns across 15 bases. V lost 6 bases and J lost 4; bases outside the gene matches: 0. Germline CDR1 MNHEY, CDR2 SMNVEV (reference sequence). This CDR3 has 14 residues. The CDR3 loop is CASRGLAGGETQYF. In DNA form, the CDR3 reads TGTGCCAGCAGGGGACTAGCGGGGGGAGAGACCCAGTACTTC.